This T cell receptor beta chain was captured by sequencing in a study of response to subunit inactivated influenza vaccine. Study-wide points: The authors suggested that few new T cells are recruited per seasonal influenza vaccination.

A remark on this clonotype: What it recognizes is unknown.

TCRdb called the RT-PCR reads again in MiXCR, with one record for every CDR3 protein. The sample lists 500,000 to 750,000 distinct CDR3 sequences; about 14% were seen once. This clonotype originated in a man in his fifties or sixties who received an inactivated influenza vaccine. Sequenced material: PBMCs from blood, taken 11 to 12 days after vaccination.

The CDR3 loop reads CASSQDPGTDNQPQHF. The CDR3 nucleotides read TGCGCCAGCAGCCAAGATCCCGGGACGGATAATCAGCCCCAGCATTTT. The gene calls are TRBV4-1 and TRBJ1-5, with D possibly TRBD1 on 5 matching bases. Germline V gene lookup returns CDR1 MGHRA and CDR2 YSYEKL. Trimming cost V 0 bases and J 4 bases, with 13 bases left between them. The length of the CDR3 is 16 residues.